This TCR beta chain was retrieved from a study of shared clonotypes between healthy human individuals. Study-wide results and limits: The authors sampled blood alone, and tissue repertoires likely differ.

With regard to this clone: As yet, its antigen is unknown.

Donors, healthy HIV-negative adults, lacked recent acute infections or vaccinations. CDR1 and CDR2 from the germline V gene are SEHNR and FQNEAQ (reference sequence). The CDR3 has 16 residues. V was shortened by 3 bases and J by 1 base, with 12 bases between the two germline ends. Original analysis: Junction-only sequences without quality scores were provided by ImmunoSEQ, so filtering was different. Assay used: immunoSEQ multiplex PCR; TCRdb lists only in-frame clones, some missing. V and J calls and clone size are given by that table; D and trimming were obtained from the DNA. The top ten hold 0.37% of the sample, which has 2,500,000 or so clones, under 95% seen once.

The rearrangement uses TRBV7-9 and TRBJ1-4, with a tentative D call TRBD1 (6 bases). The source material was naive CD4+ T cells from PBMCs. Subset: CD45RA+ positively selected. This TCR was sampled from a man in his late teens or twenties in good health. Some clones in this sample may be carry-over from other donors' samples. The CDR3 here is CASSLITRGTNEKLFF. For the CDR3, the DNA is TGTGCCAGCAGCTTGATTACCAGGGGAACTAATGAAAAACTGTTTTTT.